This is a list of T cell receptor beta chains from one sample in a study of blood T cell repertoires in COVID-19. Using immunoSEQ multiplex PCR, the repertoire was profiled, and TCRdb retains in-frame clones only, with some absent. The table has about 170,000 clones, more than 75% seen once. Input material: PBMCs or T cells enriched from blood (not recorded which). The receptors originated from a human donor with acute COVID-19. The donor label of this sample is uncertain. The CDR3 runs from the conserved cysteine through the conserved F or W. D genes are given only for firm matches. Only part of the rows carry a size: once, few, many, or a class if the clone is expanded.

j_gene,v_gene,d_gene,abundance,len,CDR3nt,CDR3aa
TRBJ2-1,TRBV4-3,-,-,16,TGCGCCAGCAGCCAAGATCATAGAATTCGTAGCGATGAGCAGTTCTTC,CASSQDHRIRSDEQFF
TRBJ1-4,TRBV4-3,-,-,16,TGCGCCAGCAGCCCCCGGAAGACAGGCCCTAATGAAAAACTGTTTTTT,CASSPRKTGPNEKLFF
TRBJ1-2,TRBV3-1/TRBV3-2,-,-,14,TGTGCCAGCAGCCCCCCCGGGAGGCCCTATGGCTACACCTTC,CASSPPGRPYGYTF
TRBJ1-1,TRBV2,-,-,15,TGTGCCAGCAGTGAGGAGGGGGGGTTCGGAACTGAAGCTTTCTTT,CASSEEGGFGTEAFF
TRBJ1-1,TRBV10-1,-,few,13,TGCGCCAGCAGTGAATCAGGCGTGGCTGAAGCTTTCTTT,CASSESGVAEAFF
TRBJ2-7,TRBV7-2,TRBD1,-,13,TGTGCCAGCAGCTGGGGACAGAGCTACGAGCAGTACTTC,CASSWGQSYEQYF
TRBJ2-5,TRBV3-1/TRBV3-2,TRBD2,once,16,TGTGCCAGCAGCCAGACACTAGCGGGGGGCCAAGAGACCCAGTACTTC,CASSQTLAGGQETQYF
TRBJ2-7,TRBV5-1,-,once,14,TGCGCCAGCAGCTTGGGACAGGTTAATGGCGAGCAGTACTTC,CASSLGQVNGEQYF
TRBJ1-1,TRBV25-1,-,-,13,TGTGCCAGCAGTTCCCAGGGGAACACTGAAGCTTTCTTT,CASSSQGNTEAFF
TRBJ1-2,TRBV6-4,TRBD1,once,18,TGTGCCAGCAGTGACTCTCCTCTCCAGGGGGCGCGGATCTATGGCTACACCTTC,CASSDSPLQGARIYGYTF
TRBJ1-5,TRBV21-1,-,-,12,TGTGCCAGAACGGGGAGCAATCAGCCCCAGCATTTT,CARTGSNQPQHF
TRBJ2-3,TRBV10-3,TRBD1,-,13,TGTGCCATCTTAGGGACAGACACAGATACGCAGTATTTT,CAILGTDTDTQYF
TRBJ2-3,TRBV19,-,-,18,TGTGCCAGTAGTCCAGCCCAGGGTTTGGGGGCTCGCGCAGATACGCAGTATTTT,CASSPAQGLGARADTQYF
TRBJ2-3,TRBV3-1/TRBV3-2,TRBD2,-,16,TGTGCCAGCAGCCAAGAGCCGCTAGCGGGCACAGATACGCAGTATTTT,CASSQEPLAGTDTQYF
TRBJ1-2,TRBV12-3/TRBV12-4,-,-,13,TGTGCCAGCAGTTTATCGGGAGATAGGGGCTACACCTTC,CASSLSGDRGYTF
TRBJ2-7,TRBV24-1,-,once,15,TGTGCCACCACCCCAGGAGGGCCGAGCTCCTACGAGCAGTACTTC,CATTPGGPSSYEQYF
TRBJ2-1,TRBV24-1,TRBD2,-,14,TGTGCCACCGCCCAGCGGGGGGGCGTCGATGAGCAGTTCTTC,CATAQRGGVDEQFF
TRBJ1-4,TRBV9,-,once,15,TGTGCCAGCAGCGTAGGGGACGGGGGGAGTGAAAAACTGTTTTTT,CASSVGDGGSEKLFF
TRBJ2-5,TRBV7-2,TRBD1,-,14,TGTGCCAGCAGCCATGACAGGGGCCAAGAGACCCAGTACTTC,CASSHDRGQETQYF
TRBJ1-5,TRBV30,-,-,13,TGTGCCTGGAGTGGAGGGAATTATCAGCCCCAGCATTTT,CAWSGGNYQPQHF
TRBJ1-1,TRBV13,TRBD1,few,11,TGTGCCAGCAGCCTGACAGGGAGGGCTTTCTTT,CASSLTGRAFF
TRBJ1-2,TRBV6-5,TRBD1,-,13,TGTGCCAGCAGCCGCACAGGGGGATATGGCTACACCTTC,CASSRTGGYGYTF
TRBJ2-1,TRBV19,TRBD2,-,18,TGTGCCAGTAGTATCCCGGGACTAGCGGCGCCCCGTTACAATGAGCAGTTCTTC,CASSIPGLAAPRYNEQFF
TRBJ2-3,TRBV6-5,-,once,13,TGTGCCAGCAGTTACTCGTACTCAGATACGCAGTATTTT,CASSYSYSDTQYF
TRBJ1-6,TRBV25-1,TRBD1,-,15,TGTGCCAGCAGTGAGCAGGGACAGGGGAATTCACCCCTCCACTTT,CASSEQGQGNSPLHF
TRBJ1-1,TRBV6-2/TRBV6-3,TRBD1,-,14,TGTGCCAGCAGTCCCGGGACAGGGGGCTTAAAAGCTTTCTTT,CASSPGTGGLKAFF
TRBJ1-2,TRBV7-2,TRBD1,-,13,TGTGCCAGCAGCTCAGGGGGGAACTATGGCTACACCTTC,CASSSGGNYGYTF
TRBJ1-1,TRBV7-9,-,few,14,TGTGCCAGCAGCCCCCAGATTTTGAACACTGAAGCTTTCTTT,CASSPQILNTEAFF
TRBJ1-1,TRBV29-1,-,-,11,TGCAGCGTTAAAACCGGGAGCCTGGCTTTCTTT,CSVKTGSLAFF
TRBJ2-3,TRBV27,-,-,17,TGTGCCAGCAGTTTAGATTTTCACGGTCCCCCTTTAGATACGCAGTATTTT,CASSLDFHGPPLDTQYF